This TCR beta chain was sequenced in a study of graft-versus-host responses after intestinal transplantation. Responders that carried the CFSE label, approximately 200,000 of them, were plated with approximately 200,000 irradiated, violet-dye-labeled stimulator cells. This clone was counted once. Trimming took 2 bases from V and 7 from J, leaving 15 bases between them. CDR1 is LNHDA, CDR2 SQIVND, per germline (reference sequence). The CDR3 is made up of 15 amino acids. Produced via immunoSEQ multiplex PCR; TCRdb's table is partial and in-frame only. The top ten hold around 13% of the sample, which has some 9,800 clones, around 33% seen once.

Sequenced here: alloreactive CD8+ T cells from a mixed lymphocyte reaction culture, sampled before intestinal transplant. Subset reported: CFSE-low proliferating T cells sorted from approximately six-day pre-transplant mixed lymphocyte reaction (GvH or HvG direction). This chain uses TRBV19 with TRBJ1-5; D is unclear. The source of this sequence is a human patient who received an intestinal transplant. The CDR3 bases are TGTGCCAGTAGTATAACGGCGGGCACGGGGCAGCCCCAGCATTTT. It is translated as CASSITAGTGQPQHF.